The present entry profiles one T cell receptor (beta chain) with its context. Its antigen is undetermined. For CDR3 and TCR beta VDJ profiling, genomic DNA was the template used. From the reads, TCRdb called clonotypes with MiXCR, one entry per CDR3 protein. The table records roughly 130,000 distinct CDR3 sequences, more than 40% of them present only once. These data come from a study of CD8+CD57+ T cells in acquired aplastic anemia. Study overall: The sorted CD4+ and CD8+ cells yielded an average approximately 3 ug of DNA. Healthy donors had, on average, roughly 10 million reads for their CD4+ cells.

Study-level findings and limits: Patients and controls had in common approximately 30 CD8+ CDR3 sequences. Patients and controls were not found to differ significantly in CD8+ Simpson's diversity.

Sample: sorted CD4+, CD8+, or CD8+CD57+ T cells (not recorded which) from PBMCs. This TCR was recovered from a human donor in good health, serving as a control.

For the CDR3, the DNA is TGTGCCAGCTGCCTTGAGGGCTGGGGCGAGCAGTACTTC. This encodes CASCLEGWGEQYF. This sequence joins TRBV11-2 and TRBJ2-7; perhaps TRBD2 as D (5 bases). Germline V gene sequence: CDR1 SGHAT, CDR2 FQNNGV. V was cut by 8 bases and J by 6 bases, with 17 bases left in between. The CDR3 loop spans 13 amino acids.